This TCR beta chain was found in a study of shared clonotypes between healthy human individuals. V was trimmed by 6 bases and J by 2 bases, leaving 10 bases between them. The CDR3 length is 13 residues. Per germline, CDR1 MDHEN and CDR2 SYDVKM. All the donors were Caucasian adults who lived in Nashville, Tennessee. Method: immunoSEQ multiplex PCR; TCRdb's copy keeps in-frame clones and lacks some. The repertoire has fewer than 3 million clones, less than 95% of them found once; the top ten carry 0.3% to 0.45%. About this clone: Its antigen is undetermined. This CDR3 is also generated by other DNA sequences in the sample.

Whole-study findings and limits: All-four-donor shared clonotypes had higher generation probabilities than non-shared clonotypes did.

The gene calls are TRBV28 and TRBJ2-5; no definite D call. The TCR was taken from a man aged 18 to 29 in good health. Some clones in this sample may be carry-over from other donors' samples. The sequenced material came from naive CD4+ T cells from PBMCs. The subset here: CD45RA+ positively selected. This CDR3 is CASSPQVQETQYF. The CDR3 coding sequence is TGTGCCAGCAGCCCCCAAGTTCAAGAGACCCAGTACTTC. The variable domain in full, completed from reference TRBV28 and TRBJ2-5, reads DVKVTQSSRYLVKRTGEKVFLECVQDMDHENMFWYRQDPGLGLRLIYFSYDVKMKEKGDIPEGYSVSREKKERFSLILESASTNQTSMYLCASSPQVQETQYFGPGTRLLVL.